The clone carrying this T cell receptor beta chain was counted many times. Its antigen is unknown. Preparation of the TCRbeta library was carried out with unique molecular identifiers. From the PCR reads, TCRdb called clonotypes with MiXCR, one entry per CDR3 protein. Of fewer than 250,000 distinct CDR3 sequences in the sample, just under 8.5% were seen once. Trimming removed 0 bases from V and 4 bases from J, with 10 bases in between. Germline assignment: CDR1 MNHEY and CDR2 SMNVEV (reference sequence). The CDR3 contains 15 residues. These data come from a study of T-cell reconstitution after alpha-beta-depleted transplantation in children. General study findings and limits: One year post-transplant, T-cell counts and diversity were largely derived from T cells produced anew.

The V and J genes are TRBV27 and TRBJ2-1; D perhaps matches TRBD2 (6 bases). The sample consisted of PBMCs, mostly from graft donor cells, taken 180 days after TCRalphabeta/CD19-depleted stem cell transplant. The clonotype was recovered from a male patient younger than 18 who had a stem cell transplant for acute lymphoblastic leukemia, so the T cells may come from the graft donor. DNA for the CDR3: TGTGCCAGCAGTTTATCGGCTAGCGCTTACAATGAGCAGTTCTTC. It translates to CASSLSASAYNEQFF.